This TCR beta chain was sequenced for a study of CD8 T cells in ankylosing spondylitis. This clonotype showed up just a few times. The antigen remains unidentified. CDR3 size: 16 residues. J gave up 1 base and V 1 base, and 4 bases lay outside the gene matches. Germline values: CDR1 SGHRS, CDR2 YFSETQ. TCRdb redid the calling of the 5' RACE reads with MiXCR, one entry per CDR3 protein. The table records about 240,000 distinct CDR3 sequences, over 8.5% of them present only once. Study-level results: Ankylosing spondylitis blood appeared to be characterized by a TCR beta motif of 8 or 9 highly homologous variants. Disease-linked clones were CD8+ and relatively rare in peripheral blood.

Sequenced sample: blood, either unsorted or a sorted T cell fraction (not recorded which). The chain links TRBV5-1 to TRBJ1-5, with 8 bases lining up with TRBD1. This TCR was recovered from a male donor with ankylosing spondylitis or in good health (not recorded which). The DNA of the CDR3 is TGCGCCAGCAGCTTGTCAGGGGGCGAGAGCAATCAGCCCCAGCATTTT. The encoded protein is CASSLSGGESNQPQHF. The variable domain in full, with the rest retrieved from reference TRBV5-1 and TRBJ1-5, is KAGVTQTPRYLIKTRGQQVTLSCSPISGHRSVSWYQQTPGQGLQFLFEYFSETQRNKGNFPGRFSGRQFSNSRSEMNVSTLELGDSALYLCASSLSGGESNQPQHFGDGTRLSIL.